This TCR beta chain was profiled in a study of T cells in Graves' hyperthyroidism and ophthalmopathy. The investigators amplified TCR beta CDR3 regions from RNA transcripts. A first-round RT-PCR of the TCR CDR3 used the HTBI primer set. TCRdb ran MiXCR on the multiplex PCR reads and lists one entry per CDR3 protein. Of about 840,000 distinct CDR3 sequences listed, 38% are singletons. Germline-derived CDR1 and CDR2 are SGHVS and FNYEAQ. Trimming took 1 base from V and 5 from J; bases not matched to a gene: 7. This CDR3 has 15 residues. General study findings and limits: Using 13 V-J features, a model discriminated ophthalmopathy from stable hyperthyroidism. The model foresaw ophthalmopathy a median roughly 6.3 months prior to onset.

A lack of ophthalmopathy progression within 18 months defined stable Graves' hyperthyroidism. Investigators excluded patients with uncontrolled infection, other autoimmune disease, pregnancy or lactation. This clonotype was seen a handful of times. Its antigen is undetermined. Sequencing was done on a sample of blood. The TCR sequence derives from a young man with Graves' hyperthyroidism. The rearrangement uses TRBV7-6 and TRBJ2-7; 8 nucleotides match TRBD1. The CDR3 loop reads CASSLGAGQGHEQYF. CDR3 bases: TGTGCCAGCAGCTTAGGTGCCGGACAGGGTCACGAGCAGTACTTC.